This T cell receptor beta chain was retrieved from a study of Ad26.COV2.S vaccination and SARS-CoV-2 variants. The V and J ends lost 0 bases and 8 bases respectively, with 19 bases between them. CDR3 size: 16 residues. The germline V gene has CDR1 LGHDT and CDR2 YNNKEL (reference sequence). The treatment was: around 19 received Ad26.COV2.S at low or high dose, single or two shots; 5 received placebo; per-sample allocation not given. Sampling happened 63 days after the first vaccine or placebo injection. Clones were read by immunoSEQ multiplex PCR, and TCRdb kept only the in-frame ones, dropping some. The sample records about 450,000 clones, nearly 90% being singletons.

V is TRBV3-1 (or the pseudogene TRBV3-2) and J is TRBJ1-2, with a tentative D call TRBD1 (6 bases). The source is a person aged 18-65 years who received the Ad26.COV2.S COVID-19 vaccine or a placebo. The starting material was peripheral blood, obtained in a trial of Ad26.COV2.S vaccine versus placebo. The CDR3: CASSQDLWGAQEGYTF. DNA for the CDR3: TGTGCCAGCAGCCAAGATTTGTGGGGGGCTCAAGAAGGCTACACCTTC.